The 15 T cell receptor beta chains reported below all come from one sample, sequenced in a study of esophageal squamous cell carcinoma under preoperative chemotherapy. TCRdb re-derived calls from the PCR reads in MiXCR, one entry per CDR3 protein. The sample lists roughly 18,000 distinct CDR3 sequences, around 46% occurring once. Time point in this sample: after preoperative PTX-NDP chemotherapy. Sampling was carried out from a patient given preoperative chemotherapy. The receptors derive from a human donor with esophageal squamous cell carcinoma. The donor label of this sample is uncertain.

In regard to this clonotype: Since no conserved phenylalanine or tryptophan closes the CDR3, a read error is the likely cause. Because the CDR3's place on the DNA is in doubt, the DNA is left out and the CDR3 is given as listed by TCRdb. The chain combines TRBV7-2 with TRBJ2-5; TRBD1 is the table's D call, not checked against the DNA. The CDR3 is 11 residues long, counting both termini. CDR1 SGHTA and CDR2 FQGNSA come from the germline V gene. CDR3 loop: CASSTDIARFS.

In its sample, this clonotype is medium-sized. The chain carries TRBV7-3 and TRBJ2-1; a possible D gene is TRBD2 (5 bases). The CDR3 covers 13 residues. Germline V CDR1 and CDR2: SGHTA, FQGTGA. V lost 5 bases to trimming and J lost 7 bases, with 12 bases between them. CDR3 sequence reads: CASSLTSANEQFF. The CDR3 region has the DNA TGTGCCAGCAGCCTCACTAGTGCTAATGAGCAGTTCTTC. Filled out from reference TRBV7-3 and TRBJ2-1, the complete variable domain reads GAGVSQTPSNKVTEKGKYVELRCDPISGHTALYWYRQSLGQGPEFLIYFQGTGAADDSGLPNDRFFAVRPEGSVSTLKIQRTERGDSAVYLCASSLTSANEQFFGPGTRLTVL.

The rearrangement uses TRBV19 and TRBJ2-2; possibly TRBD1 for D (6 bases). V was shortened by 4 bases and J by 0 bases, with 12 bases between the two germline ends. The CDR3 is 16 residues long. Germline values: CDR1 LNHDA, CDR2 SQIVND (reference sequence). The CDR3 DNA follows: TGTGCCAGTAGTAAAAGGACAGTCGCGAACACCGGGGAGCTGTTTTTT. Its protein is CASSKRTVANTGELFF. The full variable domain, in which reference TRBV19 and TRBJ2-2 provide the parts outside the CDR3, is DGGITQSPKYLFRKEGQNVTLSCEQNLNHDAMYWYRQDPGQGLRLIYYSQIVNDFQKGDIAEGYSVSREKKESFPLTVTSAQKNPTAFYLCASSKRTVANTGELFFGEGSRLTVL.

As regards this clonotype: At one of its ends the junction is not consistent with the germline gene, which may arise from a read error. The chain is built from TRBV27 and TRBJ2-4; perhaps TRBD2 as D (7 bases). The CDR3 spans 16 residues. Germline assignment: CDR1 MNHEY and CDR2 SMNVEV (reference sequence). DNA of the CDR3: TGTGCCAGCAGTGTCACGGTAGGGGGGGCCAAAAACACGCAGTATTTC. It specifies CASSVTVGGAKNTQYF.

This clonotype was counted ten times or more. The chain is built from TRBV7-2 and TRBJ2-5; D not resolved. The J call may be in error: the DNA end matches TRBJ2-7 better. Per the germline V gene, CDR1 is SGHTA and CDR2 is FQGNSA. The CDR3 covers 15 residues. CDR3 sequence reads: CASSLAQRAYYEQYF. CDR3 DNA: TGTGCCAGCAGCTTAGCGCAGCGCGCATACTACGAGCAGTACTTC.

This clonotype was seen only a few times. The chain is built from TRBV7-6 and TRBJ2-3, with TRBD1 as a possible D gene (6 bases). CDR1 and CDR2 from the germline V gene are SGHVS and FNYEAQ. This CDR3 comprises 12 residues. Trimming pared 5 bases from V and 6 bases from J, leaving 9 bases between. The CDR3: CASSRQGDTQYF. CDR3 coding DNA: TGTGCCAGCAGCCGCCAGGGGGATACGCAGTATTTT.

The genes are TRBV19 and TRBJ2-1; TRBD2 agrees at 9 bases. Germline V gene sequence: CDR1 LNHDA, CDR2 SQIVND (reference sequence). The junction had 16 bases not matched to a gene; V was cut back by 9 bases and J by 4 bases. This CDR3 has 17 residues. The CDR3 is CARRPDVAGAGYNEQFF. DNA of the CDR3: TGTGCCAGACGCCCTGACGTAGCGGGAGCTGGGTACAATGAGCAGTTCTTC.

CDR3 in amino acids: CASTMYEGEQFF. The CDR3 DNA follows: TGTGCCAGCACAATGTATGAGGGTGAGCAGTTCTTC. The rearrangement joins TRBV7-9 to TRBJ2-1, with D perhaps matching TRBD2 (5 bases). The CDR3 consists of 12 residues. Trimming cost V 7 bases and J 9 bases, with 13 bases left between them. Looked up from germline, CDR1 is SEHNR and CDR2 is FQNEAQ (reference sequence). Using reference TRBV7-9 and TRBJ2-1 for the parts outside the CDR3, the full variable domain is DTGVSQNPRHKITKRGQNVTFRCDPISEHNRLYWYRQTLGQGPEFLTYFQNEAQLEKSRLLSDRFSAERPKGSFSTLEIQRTEQGDSAMYLCASTMYEGEQFFGPGTRLTVL.

This clonotype was recorded a few times. A clone one base away is much larger, so this may be a read error. This sequence joins TRBV6-2 or TRBV6-3 and TRBJ2-1; D call uncertain. CDR3 length equals 15 residues. Germline V gene sequence: CDR1 MNHEY, CDR2 SVGEGT. V was clipped by 6 bases and J by 13 bases, with 25 bases between them. The CDR3: CASRNSMNFQETQFF. The CDR3 DNA reads as TGTGCCAGCAGGAACAGCATGAACTTCCAAGAGACCCAGTTCTTC.

By share, this clonotype counts as large. The rearrangement joins TRBV7-2 to TRBJ2-3; no firm D call. V gave up 5 bases and J gave up 2 bases, with 2 bases separating them. Germline-derived CDR1 and CDR2 are SGHTA and FQGNSA. The CDR3 loop spans 11 amino acids. The CDR3, as DNA: TGTGCCAGCAGCACCACAGATACGCAGTATTTT. Protein sequence: CASSTTDTQYF.

This chain links TRBV7-2 with TRBJ2-5, with 7 bases matching TRBD1. The DNA end is a closer match to TRBJ2-7, so the J assignment may be wrong. This CDR3 has 15 amino acids. Germline CDR1 and CDR2: SGHTA and FQGNSA. The CDR3 sequence: CASSLRATGNYEQYF. CDR3 in DNA: TGTGCCAGCAGCTTGCGCGCGACAGGGAACTACGAGCAGTACTTC.

The chain combines TRBV7-2 with TRBJ2-5; either TRBD1 or TRBD2 may supply D (5 bases each). Germline CDR1 is SGHTA and CDR2 is FQGNSA. V was shortened by 3 bases and J by 5 bases, with 7 bases between the two germline ends. The CDR3 is made up of 12 amino acids. This chain's CDR3 is CASSFRDETQYF. Here the CDR3 DNA reads TGTGCCAGCAGCTTTAGGGACGAGACCCAGTACTTC.

In the case of this clonotype: At one end the junction does not follow the germline gene, possibly because of a read error. The rearrangement uses TRBV7-2 and TRBJ2-3; 11 bases agree with TRBD2. Germline-derived CDR1 and CDR2 are SGHTA and FQGNSA. This CDR3 contains 15 residues. The CDR3 DNA sequence: TGTGCCAGCAGCCTAGCGGGGGGACACACAGATACGCAGTATTTT. It translates to CASSLAGGHTDTQYF.

The rearrangement joins TRBV5-6 to TRBJ2-2, with 7 bases aligning to TRBD1. V shed 1 base, J shed 7 bases, and the junction held 4 bases outside the gene matches. Per germline, CDR1 SGHDT and CDR2 YYEEEE. CDR3 length: 14 amino acids. CDR3 loop: CASSLRGGSGELFF. For the CDR3, the DNA is TGTGCCAGCAGCTTGAGAGGGGGCAGCGGGGAGCTGTTTTTT.

This clonotype was recorded a few times. J is TRBJ2-6 and V is TRBV7-3; D not certain. This CDR3 has 15 residues. The V gene's germline CDR1 is SGHTA and CDR2 FQGTGA. Trimming took off 2 bases at V and 3 bases at J, with 8 bases between the two ends. CDR3 nucleotides: TGTGCCAGCAGCTTACGGTTGGGTGGGGCCAACGTCCTGACTTTC. Translated: CASSLRLGGANVLTF.